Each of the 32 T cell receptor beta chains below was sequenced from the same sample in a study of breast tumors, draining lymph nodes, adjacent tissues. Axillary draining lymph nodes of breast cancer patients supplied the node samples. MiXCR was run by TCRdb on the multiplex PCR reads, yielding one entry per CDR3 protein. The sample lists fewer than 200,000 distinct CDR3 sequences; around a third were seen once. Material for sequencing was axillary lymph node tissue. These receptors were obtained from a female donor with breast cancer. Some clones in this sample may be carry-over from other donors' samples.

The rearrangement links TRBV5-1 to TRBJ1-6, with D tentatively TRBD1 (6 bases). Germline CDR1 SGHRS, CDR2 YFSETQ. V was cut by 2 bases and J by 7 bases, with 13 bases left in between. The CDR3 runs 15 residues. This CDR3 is CASSFGGGYNSPLHF. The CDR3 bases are TGCGCCAGCAGCTTCGGAGGGGGATACAATTCACCCCTCCACTTT. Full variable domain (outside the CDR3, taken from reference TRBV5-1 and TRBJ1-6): KAGVTQTPRYLIKTRGQQVTLSCSPISGHRSVSWYQQTPGQGLQFLFEYFSETQRNKGNFPGRFSGRQFSNSRSEMNVSTLELGDSALYLCASSFGGGYNSPLHFGNGTRLTVT.

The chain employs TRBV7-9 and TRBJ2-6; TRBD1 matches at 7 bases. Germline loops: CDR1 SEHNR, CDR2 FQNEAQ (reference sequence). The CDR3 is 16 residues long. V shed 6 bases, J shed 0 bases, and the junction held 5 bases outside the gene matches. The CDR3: CASSEGADSGANVLTF. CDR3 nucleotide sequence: TGTGCCAGCAGTGAGGGGGCTGACTCTGGGGCCAACGTCCTGACTTTC.

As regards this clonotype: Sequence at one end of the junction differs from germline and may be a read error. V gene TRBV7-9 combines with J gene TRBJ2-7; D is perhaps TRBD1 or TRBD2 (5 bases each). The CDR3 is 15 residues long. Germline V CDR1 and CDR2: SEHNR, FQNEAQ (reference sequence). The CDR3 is CASSQDLWGSYEQHF. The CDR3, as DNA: TGTGCCAGCAGCCAAGATTTGTGGGGGTCCTACGAGCAGCACTTC.

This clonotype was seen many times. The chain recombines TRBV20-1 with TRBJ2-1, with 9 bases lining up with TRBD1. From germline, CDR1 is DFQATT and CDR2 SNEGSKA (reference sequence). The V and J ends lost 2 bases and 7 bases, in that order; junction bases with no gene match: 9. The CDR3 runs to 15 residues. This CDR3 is CSARRRDRAGNEQFF. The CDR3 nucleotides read TGCAGTGCTAGAAGGCGGGACAGGGCGGGTAATGAGCAGTTCTTC.

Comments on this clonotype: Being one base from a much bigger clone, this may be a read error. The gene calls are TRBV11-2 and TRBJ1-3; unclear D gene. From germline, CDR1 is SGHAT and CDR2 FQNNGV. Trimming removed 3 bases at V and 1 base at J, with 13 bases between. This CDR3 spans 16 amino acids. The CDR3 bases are TGTGCCAGCAGCTTTAAGGCCCAAGCGTCTGGAAACACCATATATTTT. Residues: CASSFKAQASGNTIYF.

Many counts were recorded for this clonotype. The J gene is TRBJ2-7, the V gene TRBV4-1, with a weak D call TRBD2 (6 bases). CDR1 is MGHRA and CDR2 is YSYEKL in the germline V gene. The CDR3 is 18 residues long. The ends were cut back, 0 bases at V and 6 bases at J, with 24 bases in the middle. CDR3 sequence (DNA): TGCGCCAGCAGCCAAGAGGCAGCGGGTGGGGAAAGTTCTCTCGAGCAGTACTTC. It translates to CASSQEAAGGESSLEQYF.

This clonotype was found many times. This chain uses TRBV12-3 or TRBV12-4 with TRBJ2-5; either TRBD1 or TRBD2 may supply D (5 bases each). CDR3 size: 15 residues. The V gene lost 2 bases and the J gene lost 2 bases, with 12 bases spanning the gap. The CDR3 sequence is CASSLRRGVQETQYF. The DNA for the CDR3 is TGTGCCAGCAGTTTAAGAAGGGGAGTTCAAGAGACCCAGTACTTC.

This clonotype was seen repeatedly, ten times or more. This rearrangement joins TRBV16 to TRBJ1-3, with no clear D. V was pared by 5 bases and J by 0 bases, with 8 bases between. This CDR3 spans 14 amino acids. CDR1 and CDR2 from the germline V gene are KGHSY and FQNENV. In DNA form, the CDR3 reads TGTGCCAGCAGCGAACAGTACTCTGGAAACACCATATATTTT. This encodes CASSEQYSGNTIYF.

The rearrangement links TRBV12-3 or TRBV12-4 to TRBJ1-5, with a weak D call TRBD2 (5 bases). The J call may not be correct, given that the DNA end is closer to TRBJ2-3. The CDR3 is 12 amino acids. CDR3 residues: CASRAGDQPQYF. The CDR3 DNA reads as TGTGCCAGCAGGGCCGGGGATCAGCCCCAGTATTTT.

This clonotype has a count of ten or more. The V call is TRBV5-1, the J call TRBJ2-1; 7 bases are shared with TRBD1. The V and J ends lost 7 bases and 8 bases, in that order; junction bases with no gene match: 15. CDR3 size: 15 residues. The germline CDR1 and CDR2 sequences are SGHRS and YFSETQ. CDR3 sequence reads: CASRRGTAPLDEQFF. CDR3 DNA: TGCGCCAGCCGCAGAGGGACAGCCCCTTTGGATGAGCAGTTCTTC.

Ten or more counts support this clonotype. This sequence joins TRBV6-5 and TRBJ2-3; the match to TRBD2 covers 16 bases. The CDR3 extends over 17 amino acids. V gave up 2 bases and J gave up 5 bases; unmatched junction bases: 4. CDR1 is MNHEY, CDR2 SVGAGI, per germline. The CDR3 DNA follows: TGTGCCAGCAGTTACGCTGGGACTAGCGGGGGGGGAGATACGCAGTATTTT. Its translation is CASSYAGTSGGGDTQYF.

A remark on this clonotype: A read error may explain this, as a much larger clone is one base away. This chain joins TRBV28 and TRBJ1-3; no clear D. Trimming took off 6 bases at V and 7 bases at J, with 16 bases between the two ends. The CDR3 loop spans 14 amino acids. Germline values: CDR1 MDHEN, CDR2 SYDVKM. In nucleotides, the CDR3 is TGTGCCAGCAGCCCCCCCTTCATTCAGAACACCATATATTTT. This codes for CASSPPFIQNTIYF.

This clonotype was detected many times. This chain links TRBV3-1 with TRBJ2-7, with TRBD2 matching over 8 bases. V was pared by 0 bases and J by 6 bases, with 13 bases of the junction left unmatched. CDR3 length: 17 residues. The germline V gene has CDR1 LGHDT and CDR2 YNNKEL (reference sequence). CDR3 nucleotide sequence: TGTGCCAGCAGCCAAGATCCGGGGACTAGGATCCAGGGCGAGCAGTACTTC. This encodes CASSQDPGTRIQGEQYF.

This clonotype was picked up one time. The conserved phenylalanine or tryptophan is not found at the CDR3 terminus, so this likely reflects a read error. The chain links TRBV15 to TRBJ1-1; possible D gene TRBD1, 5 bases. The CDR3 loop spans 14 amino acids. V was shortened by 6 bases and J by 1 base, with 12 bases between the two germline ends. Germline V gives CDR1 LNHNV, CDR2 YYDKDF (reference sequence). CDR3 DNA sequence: TGTGCCACCAGTGGGGGTGGCTGGAACACTGAAGCTTTCTCT. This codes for CATSGGGWNTEAFS.

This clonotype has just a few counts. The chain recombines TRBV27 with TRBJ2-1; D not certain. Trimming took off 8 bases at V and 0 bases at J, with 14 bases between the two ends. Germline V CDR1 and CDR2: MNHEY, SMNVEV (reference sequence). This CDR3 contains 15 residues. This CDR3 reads CASCVDVPSYNEQFF. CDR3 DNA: TGTGCCAGCTGCGTGGATGTCCCCTCCTACAATGAGCAGTTCTTC.

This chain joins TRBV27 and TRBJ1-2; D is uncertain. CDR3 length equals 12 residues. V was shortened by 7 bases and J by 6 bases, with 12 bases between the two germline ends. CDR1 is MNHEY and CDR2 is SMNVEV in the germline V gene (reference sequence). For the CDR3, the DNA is TGTGCCAGCACCCCCAGCGGGGATGGCTACACCTTC. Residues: CASTPSGDGYTF.

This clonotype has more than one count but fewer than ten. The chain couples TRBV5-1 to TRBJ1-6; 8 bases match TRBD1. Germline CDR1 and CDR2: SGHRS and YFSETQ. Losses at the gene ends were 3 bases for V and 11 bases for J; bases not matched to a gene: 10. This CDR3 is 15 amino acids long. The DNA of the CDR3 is TGCGCCAGCAGCTCGGACAGGGAAGATAACCCACCCCTCCACTTT. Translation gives CASSSDREDNPPLHF.

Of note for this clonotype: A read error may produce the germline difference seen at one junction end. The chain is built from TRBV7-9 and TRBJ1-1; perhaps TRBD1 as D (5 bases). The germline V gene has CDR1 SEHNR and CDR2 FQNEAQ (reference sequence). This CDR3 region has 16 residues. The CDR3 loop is CSSSPFLGTENTEAFF. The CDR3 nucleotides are TGTTCCAGCAGCCCGTTCCTCGGGACGGAGAACACTGAAGCTTTCTTT. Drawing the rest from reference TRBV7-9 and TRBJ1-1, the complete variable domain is DTGVSQNPRHKITKRGQNVTFRCDPISEHNRLYWYRQTLGQGPEFLTYFQNEAQLEKSRLLSDRFSAERPKGSFSTLEIQRTEQGDSAMYLCSSSPFLGTENTEAFFGQGTRLTVV.

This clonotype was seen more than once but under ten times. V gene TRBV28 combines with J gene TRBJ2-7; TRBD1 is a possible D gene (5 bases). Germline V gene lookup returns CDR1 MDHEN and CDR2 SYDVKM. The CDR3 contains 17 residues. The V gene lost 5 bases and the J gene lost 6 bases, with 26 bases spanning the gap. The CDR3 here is CASSLPLGARTHGEQYF. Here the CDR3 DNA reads TGTGCCAGCAGTCTCCCCCTAGGGGCCCGCACCCACGGCGAGCAGTACTTC.

The CDR3 here is CASSPGTGTNSPLHF. The CDR3, as DNA: TGTGCCAGCAGCCCTGGGACAGGGACTAATTCACCCCTCCACTTT. The V call is TRBV7-2, the J call TRBJ1-6; 9 bases are shared with TRBD1. The CDR3 sequence is 15 residues long. Germline-derived CDR1 and CDR2 are SGHTA and FQGNSA. V was clipped by 5 bases and J by 6 bases; unmatched bases: 5.

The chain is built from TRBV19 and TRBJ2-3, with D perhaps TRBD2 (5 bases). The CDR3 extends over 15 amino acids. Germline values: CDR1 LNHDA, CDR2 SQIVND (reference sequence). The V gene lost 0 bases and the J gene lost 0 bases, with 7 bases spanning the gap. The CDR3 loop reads CASSIDRDSTDTQYF. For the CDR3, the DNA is TGTGCCAGTAGTATAGATCGGGATAGCACAGATACGCAGTATTTT.

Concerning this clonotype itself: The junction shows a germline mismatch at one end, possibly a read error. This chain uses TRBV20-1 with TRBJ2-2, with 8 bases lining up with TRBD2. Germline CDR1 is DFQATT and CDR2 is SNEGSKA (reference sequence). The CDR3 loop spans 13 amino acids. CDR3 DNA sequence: TGCAATGCTAGACCCGGGACTAGCGGGGAGCTGTTTTTT. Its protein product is CNARPGTSGELFF.

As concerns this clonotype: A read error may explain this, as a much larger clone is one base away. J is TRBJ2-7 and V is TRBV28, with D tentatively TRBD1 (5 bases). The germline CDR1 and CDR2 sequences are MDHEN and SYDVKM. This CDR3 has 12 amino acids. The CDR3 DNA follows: TGTGCCAGCACCTTTCCCGCAGGGAAGCAGTGCTTC. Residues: CASTFPAGKQCF. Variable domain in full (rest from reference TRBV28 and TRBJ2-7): DVKVTQSSRYLVKRTGEKVFLECVQDMDHENMFWYRQDPGLGLRLIYFSYDVKMKEKGDIPEGYSVSREKKERFSLILESASTNQTSMYLCASTFPAGKQCFGPGTRLTVT.

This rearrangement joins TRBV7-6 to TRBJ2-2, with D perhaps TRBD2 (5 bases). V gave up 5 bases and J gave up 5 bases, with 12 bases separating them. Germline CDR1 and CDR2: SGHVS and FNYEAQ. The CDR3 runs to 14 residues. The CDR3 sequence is CASSSTRATGELFF. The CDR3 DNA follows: TGTGCCAGCAGCAGTACTAGAGCGACCGGGGAGCTGTTTTTT. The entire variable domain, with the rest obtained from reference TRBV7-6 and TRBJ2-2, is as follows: GAGVSQSPRYKVTKRGQDVALRCDPISGHVSLYWYRQALGQGPEFLTYFNYEAQQDKSGLPNDRFSAERPEGSISTLTIQRTEQRDSAMYRCASSSTRATGELFFGEGSRLTVL.

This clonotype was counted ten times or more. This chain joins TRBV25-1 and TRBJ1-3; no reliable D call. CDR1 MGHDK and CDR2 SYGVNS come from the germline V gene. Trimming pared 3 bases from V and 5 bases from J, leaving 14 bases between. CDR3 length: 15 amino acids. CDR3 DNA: TGTGCCAGCAGTGAGGTGCCGGGGAATAGAAACACCATATATTTT. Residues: CASSEVPGNRNTIYF. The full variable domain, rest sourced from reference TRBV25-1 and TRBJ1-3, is EADIYQTPRYLVIGTGKKITLECSQTMGHDKMYWYQQDPGMELHLIHYSYGVNSTEKGDLSSESTVSRIRTEHFPLTLESARPSHTSQYLCASSEVPGNRNTIYFGEGSWLTVV.

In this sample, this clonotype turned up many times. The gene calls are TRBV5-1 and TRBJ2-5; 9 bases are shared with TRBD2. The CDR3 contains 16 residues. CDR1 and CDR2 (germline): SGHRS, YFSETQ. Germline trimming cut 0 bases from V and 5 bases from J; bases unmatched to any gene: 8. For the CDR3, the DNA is TGCGCCAGCAGCTTGGACCCAGGGACTAGCTATGAGACCCAGTACTTC. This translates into CASSLDPGTSYETQYF.

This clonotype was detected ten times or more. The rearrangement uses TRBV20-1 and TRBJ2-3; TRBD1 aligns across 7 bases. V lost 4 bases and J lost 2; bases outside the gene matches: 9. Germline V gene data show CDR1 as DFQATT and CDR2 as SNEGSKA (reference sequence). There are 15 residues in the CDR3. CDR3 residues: CSAKQGQGDTDTQYF. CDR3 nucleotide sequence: TGCAGTGCTAAACAGGGCCAGGGGGACACAGATACGCAGTATTTT.

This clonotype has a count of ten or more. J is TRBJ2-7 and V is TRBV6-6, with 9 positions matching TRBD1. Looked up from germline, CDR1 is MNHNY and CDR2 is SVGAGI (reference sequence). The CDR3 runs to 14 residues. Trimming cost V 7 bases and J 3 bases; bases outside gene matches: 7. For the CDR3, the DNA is TGTGCCAGCAATATCCGGGACAGGGACTACGAGCAGTACTTC. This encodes CASNIRDRDYEQYF.

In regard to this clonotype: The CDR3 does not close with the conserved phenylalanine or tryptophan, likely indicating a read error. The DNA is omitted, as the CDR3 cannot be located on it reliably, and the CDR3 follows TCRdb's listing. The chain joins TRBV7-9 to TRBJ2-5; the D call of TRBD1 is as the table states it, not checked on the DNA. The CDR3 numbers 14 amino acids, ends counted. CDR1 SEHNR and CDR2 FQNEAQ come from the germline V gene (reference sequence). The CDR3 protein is CAGSRKGGQETQCS.

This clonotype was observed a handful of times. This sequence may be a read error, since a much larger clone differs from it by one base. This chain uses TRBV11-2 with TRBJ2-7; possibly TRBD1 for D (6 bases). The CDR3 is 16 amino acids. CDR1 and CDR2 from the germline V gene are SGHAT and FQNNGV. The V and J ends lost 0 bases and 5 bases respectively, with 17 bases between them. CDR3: CASSLDSGAFAHEQYF. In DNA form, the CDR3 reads TGTGCCAGCAGCTTAGATTCAGGGGCATTCGCCCACGAGCAGTACTTC.

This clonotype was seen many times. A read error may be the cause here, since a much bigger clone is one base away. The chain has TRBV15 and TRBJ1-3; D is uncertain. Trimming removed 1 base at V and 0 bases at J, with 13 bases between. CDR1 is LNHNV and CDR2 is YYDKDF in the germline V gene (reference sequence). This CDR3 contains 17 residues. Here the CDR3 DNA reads TGTGCCACCAGCAGAGCGCTCGTCCGGTACTCTGGAAACACCATATATTTT. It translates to CATSRALVRYSGNTIYF.

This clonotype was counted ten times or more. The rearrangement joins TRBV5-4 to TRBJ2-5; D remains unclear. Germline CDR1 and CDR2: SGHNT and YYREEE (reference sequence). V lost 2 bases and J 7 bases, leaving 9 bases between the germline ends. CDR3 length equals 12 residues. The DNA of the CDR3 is TGTGCCAGCAGCTTCTGGGTGGGGACCCAGTACTTC. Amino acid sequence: CASSFWVGTQYF.